The 23 T cell receptor beta chains below all came from one sample that was sequenced in a study of T cell repertoires in cytomegalovirus infection. Each CDR3 protein gets one entry after TCRdb re-called the reads with MiXCR. The sample lists 450,000 to 650,000 distinct CDR3 sequences; approximately 25% were seen once. The sample comprised PBMCs. These receptors came from a human donor in good health (CMV status not recorded). Some clones in this sample may be carry-over from other donors' samples.

This clonotype was counted a few times. The rearrangement links TRBV27 to TRBJ2-7; D tentatively fits TRBD1 or TRBD2 (5 bases each). Germline assignment: CDR1 MNHEY and CDR2 SMNVEV (reference sequence). V dropped 5 bases and J dropped 5 bases, with 19 bases sitting between them. The CDR3 spans 15 residues. The CDR3 sequence is CASSPGEGRNDEQYV. The DNA of the CDR3 is TGTGCCAGCAGTCCCGGCGAGGGGAGAAACGACGAGCAGTACGTC.

The genes are TRBV6-1 and TRBJ2-2; 9 bases map to TRBD1. This CDR3 comprises 15 residues. CDR1 and CDR2 (germline): MNHNS, SASEGT. The trim removed 5 bases at V and 6 bases at J, leaving 7 bases unmatched. CDR3 region: CASSWDREVAGELFF. For the CDR3, the DNA is TGTGCCAGCAGTTGGGACAGGGAGGTTGCCGGGGAGCTGTTTTTT.

The chain employs TRBV6-2 or TRBV6-3 and TRBJ1-1; 9 bases fit TRBD1. After removal of 6 bases from V and 4 bases from J, the junction contained 15 bases not matched to a gene. Germline V gives CDR1 MNHEY, CDR2 SVGEGT. The CDR3 covers 17 residues. The CDR3 DNA sequence: TGTGCCAGCAGCCGGGCTCGGACAGGGGTAGATCCCACTGAAGCTTTCTTT. It encodes CASSRARTGVDPTEAFF.

This clonotype was counted a few times. The chain has TRBV12-3 or TRBV12-4 and TRBJ1-5; D may be TRBD1 (5 bases). The CDR3 contains 14 residues. V was cut by 5 bases and J by 5 bases, with 13 bases left in between. CDR3 sequence: CASSIGTSYQPQHF. DNA for the CDR3: TGTGCCAGCAGTATCGGGACTTCCTATCAGCCCCAGCATTTT.

The gene calls are TRBV6-2 or TRBV6-3 and TRBJ2-7; TRBD2 might be the D (6 bases). The CDR3 has 13 amino acids. Between the trimmed V and J ends, which lost 7 bases and 3 bases, there was a span of 13 bases. Germline CDR1 MNHEY, CDR2 SVGEGT. The DNA for the CDR3 is TGTGCCAGCACCTCGCCGGGGGTCTACGAGCAGTACGTC. As protein: CASTSPGVYEQYV.

This clonotype was seen a few times. The V call is TRBV24-1, the J call TRBJ1-2, with no clear D. CDR1 and CDR2 (germline): KGHDR, SFDVKD. The germline V and J ends were trimmed by 4 bases and 0 bases, with 8 bases remaining between them. CDR3 length: 14 amino acids. The chain's CDR3 is CATSDGYTNYGYTF. The CDR3 region has the DNA TGTGCCACCAGTGACGGTTATACTAACTATGGCTACACCTTC.

CDR3 amino acids: CATSRGTSGRGGNEQFF. CDR3 coding DNA: TGTGCCACCAGCAGAGGGACTAGCGGTCGTGGTGGCAATGAGCAGTTCTTC. The rearrangement joins TRBV15 to TRBJ2-1, with 10 bases identical to TRBD2. The length of the CDR3 is 17 residues. Germline lookup yields CDR1 LNHNV and CDR2 YYDKDF (reference sequence). The V and J ends lost 1 base and 6 bases, in that order; junction bases with no gene match: 9.

This clonotype was seen repeatedly, ten times or more. This chain joins TRBV7-2 and TRBJ1-2, with 8 nucleotides matching TRBD1. After removal of 6 bases from V and 9 bases from J, the junction contained 18 bases not matched to a gene. The CDR3 is made up of 16 amino acids. Per germline, CDR1 SGHTA and CDR2 FQGNSA. CDR3 residues: CASSRSGTGGIFSYTF. CDR3 bases: TGTGCCAGCAGTCGATCCGGCACAGGGGGAATTTTTAGCTACACCTTC.

This chain uses TRBV6-2 or TRBV6-3 with TRBJ2-7; 9 nucleotides line up with TRBD1. From germline, CDR1 is MNHEY and CDR2 SVGEGT. V gave up 2 bases and J gave up 6 bases; unmatched junction bases: 2. The CDR3 spans 13 residues. The CDR3 nucleotides are TGTGCCAGCAGTTACAGGGACAGGGCCGAGCAGTACGTC. Translating it yields CASSYRDRAEQYV.

The J gene is TRBJ1-2, the V gene TRBV27, with no clear D. V was trimmed by 3 bases and J by 4 bases, leaving 9 bases between them. Germline V gene lookup returns CDR1 MNHEY and CDR2 SMNVEV (reference sequence). The CDR3 runs to 13 residues. The CDR3: CASSFGFGYGYTF. In DNA form, the CDR3 reads TGTGCCAGCAGTTTCGGGTTCGGCTATGGCTACACCTTC.

This clonotype was seen a handful of times. The chain employs TRBV6-5 and TRBJ2-4, with D perhaps being TRBD1 or TRBD2 (6 bases each). CDR3 length: 15 amino acids. Germline CDR1 MNHEY, CDR2 SVGAGI. V lost 6 bases and J lost 3, with 15 bases in between. The CDR3 protein is CASRREGGGKNIQYF. DNA for the CDR3: TGTGCCAGCAGACGAGAGGGGGGAGGCAAAAACATTCAGTACTTC.

This clonotype was detected a few times. The genes are TRBV7-2 and TRBJ1-1; possibly TRBD1 for D (5 bases). Trimming cost V 4 bases and J 5 bases, with 23 bases left between them. CDR3 length equals 17 residues. Germline V lookup: CDR1 SGHTA, CDR2 FQGNSA. The DNA for the CDR3 is TGTGCCAGCAGCTCCCCGGGGGGAACGGGAGGGGATACTGAAGCTTTCTTT. Amino acid sequence: CASSSPGGTGGDTEAFF.

This clonotype was recorded only once. The CDR3 is CSARVNRASTDTQYF. CDR3 coding DNA: TGCAGTGCTAGAGTGAACAGGGCTAGCACAGATACGCAGTATTTT. The chain has TRBV20-1 and TRBJ2-3; D perhaps matches TRBD1 (6 bases). This CDR3 is 15 amino acids long. Germline CDR1 reads DFQATT; CDR2 reads SNEGSKA (reference sequence). Trimming shortened V by 1 base and J by 0 bases, and 11 bases separated the two germline ends.

This clonotype was counted at least ten times. The chain carries TRBV7-8 and TRBJ2-2, with D possibly TRBD1 on 6 matching bases. From germline, CDR1 is SGHVS and CDR2 FQNEAQ. CDR3 length equals 14 residues. Deletions cut 4 bases from V and 6 bases from J, with 12 bases between. The CDR3 DNA reads TGTGCCAGCAGCTCCAACAGGGTCCCCGGGGAGCTGTTTTTT. It yields the protein CASSSNRVPGELFF.

The V and J genes are TRBV24-1 and TRBJ2-1; the D gene is possibly TRBD2 (6 bases). CDR1 and CDR2 (germline): KGHDR, SFDVKD. V shed 3 bases and J shed 5 bases, with 16 bases lying between them. CDR3 length: 16 residues. CDR3 loop: CATSDPSGDAHNEQFF. In DNA form, the CDR3 reads TGTGCCACCAGTGATCCCTCGGGAGACGCACACAATGAGCAGTTCTTC.

This clonotype was detected once. CDR3 sequence: CASSARPTPQHF. The CDR3 DNA is TGTGCCAGCAGCGCACGTCCCACACCCCAGCATTTT. The chain employs TRBV2 and TRBJ1-5, with unresolved D. This CDR3 is built from 12 residues. Trimming removed 6 bases from V and 10 bases from J, with 13 bases in between. Germline V gives CDR1 SNHLY, CDR2 FYNNEI.

This rearrangement joins TRBV6-1 to TRBJ1-3, with D tentatively TRBD1 (6 bases). Trimming removed 5 bases at V and 4 bases at J, with 18 bases between. Germline CDR1 is MNHNS and CDR2 is SASEGT. The CDR3 covers 16 residues. The CDR3 DNA is TGTGCCAGCAGTTGGGGGGCCACAGGGACCGGAAACACCATATATTTT. Its protein product is CASSWGATGTGNTIYF.

The J gene is TRBJ1-4, the V gene TRBV25-1; D ambiguous. The V gene's germline CDR1 is MGHDK and CDR2 SYGVNS. V lost 8 bases, J lost 8 bases, and 12 bases lay in between. The CDR3 runs to 12 residues. The CDR3 region is CASGGRSEKLFF. The CDR3 region has the DNA TGTGCCAGCGGAGGACGGTCCGAAAAACTGTTTTTT.

The chain employs TRBV30 and TRBJ1-5, with D uncertain. Between the trimmed V and J ends, which lost 2 bases and 6 bases, there was a span of 11 bases. Germline CDR1 reads GTSNPN; CDR2 reads SVGIG (reference sequence). The CDR3 runs 13 residues. DNA for the CDR3: TGTGCCTGGAGTCTTGCACCCGGTCAGCCCCAGCATTTT. Protein sequence: CAWSLAPGQPQHF. The full variable domain, its missing parts supplied by reference TRBV30 and TRBJ1-5, is SQTIHQWPATLVQPVGSPLSLECTVEGTSNPNLYWYRQAAGRGLQLLFYSVGIGQISSEVPQNLSASRPQDRQFILSSKKLLLSDSGFYLCAWSLAPGQPQHFGDGTRLSIL.

This clonotype has ten or more counts. This chain connects TRBV7-8 to TRBJ2-7, with D uncertain. The CDR3 is 16 residues long. Trimming removed 4 bases from V and 5 bases from J, with 21 bases in between. Per germline, CDR1 SGHVS and CDR2 FQNEAQ. The CDR3: CASSSHAFGQENEQYF. The DNA for the CDR3 is TGTGCCAGCAGCTCCCATGCATTCGGGCAGGAAAACGAGCAGTACTTC.

Only a few counts were recorded for this clonotype. The chain recombines TRBV6-1 with TRBJ1-1; the D is unclear. CDR1 is MNHNS and CDR2 is SASEGT in the germline V gene. This CDR3 spans 14 amino acids. Deletions cut 3 bases from V and 0 bases from J, with 8 bases between. CDR3 in DNA: TGTGCCAGCAGTGACACACGGCTGAACACTGAAGCTTTCTTT. Its translation: CASSDTRLNTEAFF.

This clonotype was picked up a small number of times. The CDR3 sequence is CATSNPGGIEETQYF. The CDR3 DNA sequence: TGTGCCACCAGTAACCCAGGGGGCATCGAAGAGACCCAGTACTTC. This chain links TRBV24-1 with TRBJ2-5, with 8 bases that match TRBD1. Germline trimming cut 6 bases from V and 3 bases from J; bases unmatched to any gene: 8. CDR1 and CDR2 (germline): KGHDR, SFDVKD. The CDR3 extends over 15 amino acids.

The chain links TRBV7-3 to TRBJ2-3; D possibly corresponds to TRBD1 (5 bases). Germline V lookup: CDR1 SGHTA, CDR2 FQGTGA. V was trimmed by 5 bases and J by 5 bases, leaving 11 bases between them. This CDR3 has 13 residues. CDR3 region: CASSNKGEDTQYF. For the CDR3, the DNA is TGTGCCAGCAGCAATAAAGGGGAAGATACGCAGTATTTT.